These 12 T cell receptor beta chains were all obtained from the same sample, sequenced in a study of Ad26.COV2.S vaccination and SARS-CoV-2 variants. Treatment here: some 20 received Ad26.COV2.S at low or high dose, single or two shots; five or six received placebo; per-sample allocation not given. Sampling happened 63 days after the first vaccine or placebo injection. Generated by immunoSEQ multiplex PCR, the TCRdb table keeps only in-frame clones and is missing some. The sample gives a few hundred thousand clones, roughly 91% of which show up once; roughly 3.1% is in the top ten. Here the sequenced sample was peripheral blood, taken in a trial of Ad26.COV2.S vaccine versus placebo. The receptor source for this set is a person aged 18 to 65 who received the Ad26.COV2.S COVID-19 vaccine or a placebo.

This chain connects TRBV10-3 to TRBJ2-7, with D possibly being TRBD2 (6 bases). This CDR3 region has 15 residues. Trimming left V 2 bases short and J 3 bases short, with 14 bases between. Germline loops: CDR1 ENHRY, CDR2 SYGVKD. CDR3 sequence: CAISEVIAANYEQYF. CDR3 in DNA: TGTGCCATCAGTGAGGTGATAGCGGCCAACTACGAGCAGTACTTC.

This chain links TRBV7-9 with TRBJ2-7; D perhaps matches TRBD1 (6 bases). Trimming cost V 3 bases and J 6 bases, with 12 bases left between them. The CDR3 runs to 13 residues. Germline CDR1 SEHNR, CDR2 FQNEAQ (reference sequence). The CDR3 bases are TGTGCCAGCAGCTTGGGCAGGGGCGCCGAGCAGTACTTC. Its translation: CASSLGRGAEQYF.

This clone was observed once. The chain links TRBV11-2 to TRBJ2-4; D call uncertain. Germline V gene sequence: CDR1 SGHAT, CDR2 FQNNGV. The V end was cut by 5 bases, the J end by 5 bases, with 10 bases between. This CDR3 is built from 13 residues. CDR3 sequence reads: CASSIRWENIQYF. CDR3 sequence (DNA): TGTGCCAGCAGCATACGGTGGGAAAACATTCAGTACTTC.

V and J are TRBV3-1 (or the pseudogene TRBV3-2) and TRBJ1-2; D gene ambiguous. The CDR3 is 15 amino acids. V was pared by 3 bases and J by 0 bases, with 11 bases between. Germline values: CDR1 LGHDT, CDR2 YNNKEL (reference sequence). This chain's CDR3 is CASSQAGVTNYGYTF. The DNA of the CDR3 is TGTGCCAGCAGCCAGGCGGGAGTGACTAACTATGGCTACACCTTC.

The count of this clone is one. The chain links TRBV6-5 to TRBJ2-7; perhaps TRBD1 as D (6 bases). V dropped 8 bases and J dropped 2 bases, with 16 bases sitting between them. The CDR3 is 14 residues long. The germline gives CDR1 MNHEY, CDR2 SVGAGI. In nucleotides, the CDR3 is TGTGCCAGCCGATTTGGACAGCACACCTACGAGCAGTACTTC. Translated: CASRFGQHTYEQYF.

This chain connects TRBV19 to TRBJ1-4; 8 bases are shared with TRBD1. Germline CDR1 and CDR2: LNHDA and SQIVND (reference sequence). J was trimmed by 0 bases and V by 6 bases; bases with no gene match: 3. This CDR3 has 15 residues. The CDR3 loop is CASRGQAATNEKLFF. The CDR3 nucleotides are TGTGCCAGTAGGGGACAGGCGGCAACTAATGAAAAACTGTTTTTT.

The chain has TRBV19 and TRBJ1-5; D is possibly TRBD1 (5 bases). The CDR3 has 13 amino acids. The V gene's germline CDR1 is LNHDA and CDR2 SQIVND (reference sequence). The germline V and J ends were trimmed by 9 bases and 6 bases, with 15 bases remaining between them. CDR3 residues: CASSGGIVQPQHF. The CDR3 DNA reads TGTGCCAGCTCGGGGGGGATAGTTCAGCCCCAGCATTTT.

CDR3 in DNA: TGTGCCAGCAGTTACTCCCAGGTGACAGCGGAGGTCGAGCAGTACTTC. Protein sequence: CASSYSQVTAEVEQYF. This chain connects TRBV6-2 or TRBV6-3 to TRBJ2-7; TRBD1 or TRBD2 may be the D gene (5 bases each). The CDR3 contains 16 residues. From germline, CDR1 is MNHEY and CDR2 SVGEGT. V dropped 0 bases and J dropped 6 bases, with 18 bases sitting between them.

The V call is TRBV18, the J call TRBJ2-5; no reliable D call. The germline V gene encodes CDR1 KGHSH and CDR2 LQKENI. This CDR3 spans 12 amino acids. Trimming left V 3 bases short and J 2 bases short, with 4 bases between. CDR3 loop: CASSPRQETQYF. CDR3 sequence (DNA): TGTGCCAGCTCACCCAGGCAAGAGACCCAGTACTTC.

The chain uses TRBV7-8 and TRBJ2-5; D remains ambiguous. The germline V and J ends were trimmed by 1 base and 0 bases, with 9 bases remaining between them. The length of the CDR3 is 15 residues. In germline, CDR1 is SGHVS, CDR2 FQNEAQ. CDR3: CASSLERWYQETQYF. The DNA for the CDR3 is TGTGCCAGCAGCTTAGAGCGTTGGTACCAAGAGACCCAGTACTTC.

The chain has TRBV15 and TRBJ2-3; the match to TRBD2 covers 8 bases. V shed 4 bases and J 2 bases; nucleotides not matched to a gene: 11. The germline gives CDR1 LNHNV, CDR2 YYDKDF (reference sequence). CDR3 length equals 17 residues. The CDR3 loop is CATSTPKRGRTTDTQYF. CDR3 coding DNA: TGTGCCACCAGCACTCCCAAGCGGGGGCGGACCACAGATACGCAGTATTTT.

The V gene is TRBV25-1, the J gene TRBJ2-5, with D perhaps matching TRBD1 (5 bases). Per germline, CDR1 MGHDK and CDR2 SYGVNS. V was trimmed by 8 bases and J by 5 bases, leaving 9 bases between them. The CDR3 loop spans 11 amino acids. The CDR3 region is CASQGRETQYF. The CDR3 nucleotides are TGTGCCAGCCAGGGTCGGGAGACCCAGTACTTC.